The present entry profiles one T cell receptor (beta chain) with its context. Its antigen is unidentified. The germline V gene has CDR1 SGHDT and CDR2 YYEEEE. The CDR3 totals 14 residues. Every TCR library drew on 3,500 to 4,000 ng of total RNA. TCRdb re-called the 5' RACE reads and catalogs CDR3 proteins one per entry, DNA excluded. There are 300,000 to 400,000 distinct CDR3 sequences in the sample, with 2.6% held by the top ten. The data derive from a study of monozygotic twins with inflammatory bowel disease. Study-wide results and caveats: Among IBD patients, TCRbeta diversity (inverse Simpson) was lower than in healthy co-twins.

This chain joins TRBV5-6 and TRBJ2-1; TCRdb proposes TRBD2, but this gene call is untestable without DNA. Input material: blood. This clonotype was sampled from a human donor with ulcerative colitis or Crohn's disease, or a healthy co-twin of an affected twin (not recorded which). The chain's CDR3 is CASSFSAGEGEQFF.